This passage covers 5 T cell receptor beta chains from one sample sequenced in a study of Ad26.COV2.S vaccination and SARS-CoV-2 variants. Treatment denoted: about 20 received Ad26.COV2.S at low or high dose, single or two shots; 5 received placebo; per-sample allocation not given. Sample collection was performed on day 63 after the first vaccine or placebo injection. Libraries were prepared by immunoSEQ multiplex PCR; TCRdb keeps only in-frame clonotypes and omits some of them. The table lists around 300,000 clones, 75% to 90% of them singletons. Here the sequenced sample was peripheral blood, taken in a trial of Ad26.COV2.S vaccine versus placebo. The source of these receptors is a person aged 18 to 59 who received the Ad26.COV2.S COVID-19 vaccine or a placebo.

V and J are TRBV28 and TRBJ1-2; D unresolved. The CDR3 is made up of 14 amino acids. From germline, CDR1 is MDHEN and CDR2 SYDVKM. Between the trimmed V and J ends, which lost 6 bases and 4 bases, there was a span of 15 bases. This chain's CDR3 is CASSLTGNLYGYTF. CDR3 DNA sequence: TGTGCCAGCAGCCTCACCGGGAACCTCTATGGCTACACCTTC.

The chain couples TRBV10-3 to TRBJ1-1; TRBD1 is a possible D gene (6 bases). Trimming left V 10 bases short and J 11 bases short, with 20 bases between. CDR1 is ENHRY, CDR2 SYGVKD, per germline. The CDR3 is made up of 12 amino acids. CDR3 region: CATRQENWWAFF. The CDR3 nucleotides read TGTGCCACCCGACAGGAAAACTGGTGGGCTTTCTTT.

The CDR3 sequence: CASFPEVGTGNTEAFF. The CDR3 DNA reads as TGTGCCAGCTTCCCCGAGGTAGGGACAGGGAACACTGAAGCTTTCTTT. The chain has TRBV25-1 and TRBJ1-1; TRBD1 matches at 8 bases. Per the germline V gene, CDR1 is MGHDK and CDR2 is SYGVNS. Trimming cost V 8 bases and J 1 base; bases outside gene matches: 12. The CDR3 has 16 amino acids.

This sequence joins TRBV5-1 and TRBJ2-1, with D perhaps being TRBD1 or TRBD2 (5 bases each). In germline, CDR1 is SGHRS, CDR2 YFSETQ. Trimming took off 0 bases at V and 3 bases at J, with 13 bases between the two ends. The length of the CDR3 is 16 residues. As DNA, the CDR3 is TGCGCCAGCAGCTTGGAGGGGAGCTACTACTACAATGAGCAGTTCTTC. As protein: CASSLEGSYYYNEQFF. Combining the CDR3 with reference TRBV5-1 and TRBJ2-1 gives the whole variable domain KAGVTQTPRYLIKTRGQQVTLSCSPISGHRSVSWYQQTPGQGLQFLFEYFSETQRNKGNFPGRFSGRQFSNSRSEMNVSTLELGDSALYLCASSLEGSYYYNEQFFGPGTRLTVL.

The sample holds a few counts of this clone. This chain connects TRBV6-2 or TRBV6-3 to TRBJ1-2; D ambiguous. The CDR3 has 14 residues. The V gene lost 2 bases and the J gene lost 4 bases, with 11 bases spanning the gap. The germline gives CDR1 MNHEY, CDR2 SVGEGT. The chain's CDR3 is CASSYDPRTYGYTF. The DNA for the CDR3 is TGTGCCAGCAGTTACGATCCCAGGACCTATGGCTACACCTTC.